Listed here is a single TCR beta chain. The antigen it binds to is not known. It has no much larger one-base neighbor in the sample; base qualities were not kept. Participants in the prospective study were enrolled through a virtual design, were aged 18 to 89 years, and lived in approximately 24 United States geographic areas. Cohort assignment in the prospective study relied on participant-reported clinical history from a screening survey and a study questionnaire. Recovered participants in ImmuneRACE Cohort 3 were defined by two consecutive negative NP/OP PCR tests, clearance by a healthcare professional, or resolution of symptoms. Each participant in the prospective study had whole blood, serum and a nasopharyngeal or oropharyngeal swab collected by mobile phlebotomists. Prospective study participants could optionally give additional blood draws and questionnaires over a roughly two-month period. Blood samples from the prospective study were shipped frozen or at room temperature prior to DNA extraction.

The CDR3 contains 15 residues, cysteine and phenylalanine counted. Only the CDR3 DNA stays, 45 bases, in frame from base 1. The V end loses 0 bases and the J end loses 0 bases, and a stretch of 8 bases separates them. CDR1 is given as SGHNT and CDR2 as YYREEE, both from the germline V gene (reference sequence). The immunoSEQ Assay, a bias-controlled multiplex PCR, was used to amplify TCRbeta CDR3 regions from genomic DNA. On the study's bioinformatics: The number of nucleated cells in each sample was estimated from the amplification of reference gene primers within the assay. To quantify the absolute abundance of each unique TCRbeta CDR3 rearrangement, sequence reads were collapsed and filtered. For each sample, productive Simpson clonality was calculated by taking the square root of Simpson's diversity index across productive rearrangements. TCRdb retrieved this table from immuneACCESS and kept in-frame rearrangements only. Not all clones are present; in checked studies, unresolved V genes account for under half, and no reason is known for the remainder. V and J calls and clone size are as listed in that table; D and trimming were resolved from the DNA. In all, the sample holds approximately 270,000 clones, and over 75% of those were seen once. The ten largest clones add up to about 4.3% of the sample.

This sample stems from a study of blood T cell repertoires in COVID-19 (dated by TCRdb to the early 2020s). About the study as a whole: The collaborator samples originated in the United States, Italy and Spain and spanned the acute and convalescent phases of COVID-19. The material from the prospective study consisted of cDNA or gDNA derived from T cells, B-cell-depleted T cells, or PBMCs. Where available, HLA class I and class II types were taken from metadata supplied by the sample provider and were not determined by assay-based typing. The sample metadata nearly always contained a de-identified subject ID, COVID-19 status, age in years and sex. The dataset comprised deeply sampled blood TCRbeta repertoires from subjects exposed to, actively infected with, or recovered from COVID-19. A freely available public database, intended as a resource for researchers studying the immune response to SARS-CoV-2, is where the repertoires were released. Samples came from the ongoing ImmuneRACE study (first 160 participants) plus 1,254 subjects from 6 global collaborators.

Study-wide findings and limitations: The amount of clinical and demographic metadata varied by source and participant and was provided uncurated.

This receptor was obtained from a woman in her 30s who had recovered from COVID-19. Source material: PBMCs or T cells enriched from blood (not recorded which). The rearrangement combines TRBV5-4 with TRBJ2-3; the D gene identity is not certain. The nucleotide sequence is given as TGTGCCAGCAGCTTGGGCAGTCAGAGCACAGATACGCAGTATTTT. Its translation reads: CASSLGSQSTDTQYF.